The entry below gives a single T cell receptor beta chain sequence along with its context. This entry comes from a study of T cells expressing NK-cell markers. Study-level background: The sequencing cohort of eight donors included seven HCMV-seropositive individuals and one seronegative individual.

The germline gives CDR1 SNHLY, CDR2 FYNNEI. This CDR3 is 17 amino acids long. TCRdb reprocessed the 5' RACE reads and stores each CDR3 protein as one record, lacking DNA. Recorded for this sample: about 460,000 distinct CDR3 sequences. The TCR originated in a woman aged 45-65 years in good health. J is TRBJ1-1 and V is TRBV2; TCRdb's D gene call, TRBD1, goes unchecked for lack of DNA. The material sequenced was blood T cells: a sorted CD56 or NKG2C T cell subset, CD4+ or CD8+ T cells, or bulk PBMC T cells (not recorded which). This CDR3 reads CASRRGGQVVMNTEAFF.